This TCR beta chain was captured in a study of blood T cell repertoires in COVID-19. This clone occurred a few times. Libraries were prepared by immunoSEQ multiplex PCR; TCRdb keeps only in-frame clonotypes and omits some of them. The table has 110,000 to 150,000 clones, 85% to 90% seen once. This CDR3 comprises 15 residues. Germline lookup yields CDR1 SEHNR and CDR2 FQNEAQ (reference sequence). Trimming cost V 5 bases and J 2 bases, with 16 bases left between them. The sequence was obtained from a man in his 60s with active or convalescent COVID-19. The specimen sequenced was peripheral blood. The chain recombines TRBV7-9 with TRBJ2-7; maybe TRBD1 (6 bases). CDR3: CASSARGGSPYEQYF. CDR3 sequence (DNA): TGTGCCAGCAGCGCGCGAGGGGGATCCCCCTACGAGCAGTACTTC.